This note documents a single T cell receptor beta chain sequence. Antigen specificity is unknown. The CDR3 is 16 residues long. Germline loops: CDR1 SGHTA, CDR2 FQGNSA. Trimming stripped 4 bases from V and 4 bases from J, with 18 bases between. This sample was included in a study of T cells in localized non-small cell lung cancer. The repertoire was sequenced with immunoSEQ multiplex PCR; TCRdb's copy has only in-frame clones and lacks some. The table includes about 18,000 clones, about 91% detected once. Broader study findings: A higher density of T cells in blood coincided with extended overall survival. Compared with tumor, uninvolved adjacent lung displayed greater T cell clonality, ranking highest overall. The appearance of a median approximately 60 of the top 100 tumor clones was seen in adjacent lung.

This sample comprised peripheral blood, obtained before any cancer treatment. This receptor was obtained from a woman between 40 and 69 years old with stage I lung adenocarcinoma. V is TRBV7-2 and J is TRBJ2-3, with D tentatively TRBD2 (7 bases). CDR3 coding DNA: TGTGCCAGCAGCTCTGGGGGGGGGCGAGTCCCAGATACGCAGTATTTT. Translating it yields CASSSGGGRVPDTQYF.